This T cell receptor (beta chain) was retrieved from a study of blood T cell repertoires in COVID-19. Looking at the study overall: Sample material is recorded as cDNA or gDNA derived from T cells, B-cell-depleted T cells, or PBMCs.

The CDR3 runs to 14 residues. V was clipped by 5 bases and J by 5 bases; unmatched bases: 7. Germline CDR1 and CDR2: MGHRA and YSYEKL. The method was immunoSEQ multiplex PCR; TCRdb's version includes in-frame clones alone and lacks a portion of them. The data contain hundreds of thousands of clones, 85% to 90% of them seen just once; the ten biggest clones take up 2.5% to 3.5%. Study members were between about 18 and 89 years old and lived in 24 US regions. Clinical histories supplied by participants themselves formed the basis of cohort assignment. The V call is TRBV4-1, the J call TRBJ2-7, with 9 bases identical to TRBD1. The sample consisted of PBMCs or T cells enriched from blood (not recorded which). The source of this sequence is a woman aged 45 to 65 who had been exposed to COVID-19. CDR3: CASSFGTGPNEQYF. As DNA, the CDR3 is TGCGCCAGCAGCTTCGGGACAGGGCCCAACGAGCAGTACTTC.